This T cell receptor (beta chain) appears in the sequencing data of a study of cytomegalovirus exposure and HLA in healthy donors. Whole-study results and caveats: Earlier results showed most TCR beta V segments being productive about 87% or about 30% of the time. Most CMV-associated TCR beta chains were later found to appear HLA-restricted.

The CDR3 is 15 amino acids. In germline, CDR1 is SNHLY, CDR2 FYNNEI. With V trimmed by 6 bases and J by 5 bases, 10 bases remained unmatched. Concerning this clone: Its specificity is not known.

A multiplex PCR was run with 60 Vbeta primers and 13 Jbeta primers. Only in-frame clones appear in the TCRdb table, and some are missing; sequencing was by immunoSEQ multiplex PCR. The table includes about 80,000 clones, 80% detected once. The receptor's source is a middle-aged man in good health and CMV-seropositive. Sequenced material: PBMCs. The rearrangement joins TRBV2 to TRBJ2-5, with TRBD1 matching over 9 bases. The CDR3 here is CASRATGGSPETQYF. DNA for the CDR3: TGTGCCAGCAGAGCGACAGGGGGTTCGCCGGAGACCCAGTACTTC.